This T cell receptor (beta chain) was recorded in a study of control samples from healthy donors and cancer patients. The repertoire was sequenced with immunoSEQ multiplex PCR; TCRdb's copy has only in-frame clones and lacks some. In the table there are approximately 160,000 clones, approximately 94% of which are singletons. Germline-derived CDR1 and CDR2 are SGHTA and FQGNSA. Trimming stripped 5 bases from V and 0 bases from J, with 17 bases between. This CDR3 has 17 residues. The J gene is TRBJ1-3, the V gene TRBV7-2, with D uncertain. The sequencing sample was made of blood. The receptor's source is a woman under 30 in good health. This CDR3 is CASSPGRSGGSGNTIYF. In DNA, the CDR3 is TGTGCCAGCAGCCCGGGCCGGTCCGGCGGCTCTGGAAACACCATATATTTT. The whole variable domain, remainder taken from reference TRBV7-2 and TRBJ1-3, is GAGVSQSPSNKVTEKGKDVELRCDPISGHTALYWYRQSLGQGLEFLIYFQGNSAPDKSGLPSDRFSAERTGGSVSTLTIQRTQQEDSAVYLCASSPGRSGGSGNTIYFGEGSWLTVV.